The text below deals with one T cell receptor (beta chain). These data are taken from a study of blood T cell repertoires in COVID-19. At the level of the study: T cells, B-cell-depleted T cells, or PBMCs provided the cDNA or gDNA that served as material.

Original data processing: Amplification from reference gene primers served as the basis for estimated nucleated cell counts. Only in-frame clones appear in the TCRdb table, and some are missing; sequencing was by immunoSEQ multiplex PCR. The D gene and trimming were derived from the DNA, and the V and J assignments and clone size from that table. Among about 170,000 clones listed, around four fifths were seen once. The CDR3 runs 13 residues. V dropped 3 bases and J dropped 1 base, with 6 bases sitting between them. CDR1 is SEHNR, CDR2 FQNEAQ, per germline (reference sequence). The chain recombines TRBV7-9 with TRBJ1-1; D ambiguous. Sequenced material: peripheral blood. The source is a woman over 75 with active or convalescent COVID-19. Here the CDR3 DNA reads TGTGCCAGCAGCTTGCGTGAGAACACTGAAGCTTTCTTT. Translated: CASSLRENTEAFF.